This is a list of T cell receptor beta chains from one sample in a study of beta chain features in type 1 diabetes. TCRdb keeps only in-frame clones here, not all; method: immunoSEQ multiplex PCR. The table shows 250,000 to 350,000 clones, with about 15% occurring only once. The sequencing input was central memory CD4+ T cells from blood. Source of these receptors: a man between 25 and 39 years old in good health. Both conserved end residues are part of each CDR3.

V	J	CDR3
TRBV6-1	TRBJ2-1	CASLRGDSGNNEQFF
TRBV19	TRBJ2-7	CASSSTDRGYEQYF
TRBV5-6	TRBJ2-3	CASSLTGPDTQYF
TRBV14	TRBJ1-4	CASSARRPGTGNNEKLFF
TRBV6-6	TRBJ2-7	CASSSWTLPGEQYF
TRBV4-2	TRBJ2-4	CASSLIGPGANIQYF
TRBV4-3	TRBJ1-5	CASSHGVRQPQHF
TRBV4-3	TRBJ2-7	CASSQETRGAGSYEQYF
TRBV6-1	TRBJ2-1	CASSTLAANEQFF
TRBV6-1	TRBJ1-2	CASSELAGYTF
TRBV18	TRBJ2-5	CASSRQGANQETQYF
TRBV11-3	TRBJ2-5	CASSSTRRLGETQYF
TRBV19	TRBJ2-7	CASSILPGDSYEQYF
TRBV10-3	TRBJ2-1	CANSGSLDEQFF
TRBV5-1	TRBJ1-1	CASSLTGTGNTEAFF
TRBV4-2	TRBJ2-1	CASSQDGGAEQFF
TRBV15	TRBJ2-1	CATSRERVQYNEQFF
TRBV19	TRBJ2-7	CASPPTGRAAEQYF
TRBV5-1	TRBJ2-2	CASSLEVNTGELFF
TRBV6-6	TRBJ1-1	CASSYYTVSEAFF
TRBV5-4	TRBJ2-3	CASSFGDRGTDTQYF
TRBV7-2	TRBJ2-7	CASSQAGRGFFAYEQYF
TRBV30	TRBJ2-2	CAWSPTGGRTGELFF
TRBV6-6	TRBJ1-5	CASTRSGQGGGQPQHF
TRBV11-3	TRBJ2-1	CASSSGLARPNEQFF
TRBV25-1	TRBJ2-1	CASSFLDRDNEQFF
TRBV2	TRBJ1-5	CASRGDGNQPQHF
TRBV4-2	TRBJ2-3	CASSPKVGADGADTQYF
TRBV9	TRBJ1-2	CASSQDKGAYGYTF
TRBV7-2	TRBJ1-2	CASSLEAQGDYGYTF